The T cell receptor beta chain under discussion was sequenced for a study of blood T cell repertoires in COVID-19. At the level of the study: Acute-phase and convalescent COVID-19 samples originated in the United States, Italy and Spain. PBMCs, B-cell-depleted T cells, or T cells were the source of the cDNA or gDNA that made up the material.

Source study methods: Nucleated cell counts were estimated from reference gene primer amplification. The repertoire was sequenced with immunoSEQ multiplex PCR; TCRdb's copy has only in-frame clones and lacks some. Clone size and V and J calls were adopted from that table, with D and trimming inferred from the DNA. The profile shows some 270,000 clones, roughly 84% of them singletons. The germline V gene encodes CDR1 SEHNR and CDR2 FQNEAQ (reference sequence). The length of the CDR3 is 14 residues. V lost 3 bases to trimming and J lost 7 bases; unmatched junction nucleotides: 6. V usage is TRBV7-9 and J usage is TRBJ1-2, with 9 bases fitting TRBD1. This sequence originates from a woman aged 35 to 49 who had recovered from COVID-19. Sample: peripheral blood. CDR3 amino acids: CASSLGQGVAGYTF. The CDR3 nucleotides read TGTGCCAGCAGCTTGGGACAGGGAGTCGCTGGCTACACCTTC.